This entry lists 10 T cell receptor beta chains sequenced from one sample in a study of T-cell reconstitution after alpha-beta-depleted transplantation in children (dated by TCRdb to between 2015 and 2016). Library generation was performed with PCR. Sequencing relied on an Illumina HiSeq 2500. To normalize quantification of the TCRbeta repertoire, the TCR libraries were built with molecular barcoding that relied on unique molecular identifiers. The public sequencing data were trimmed at Q25 with fastp and processed into clonotypes with MiXCR by TCRdb, which kept only in-frame beta chains. Rows matching on CDR3 protein sequence are summarized as one entry with the most common DNA and genes. Counted in this sample were some 590,000 distinct CDR3 sequences; about 11% of them appeared once. Clones ranked in the top ten supply less than 4.5% of the sample. Sample: PBMCs from the stem cell graft donor, taken from the stem cell graft. These receptors were collected from a human donor who donated a stem cell graft to a child with acute myeloid leukemia.

This clonotype was detected a few times. This chain connects TRBV29-1 to TRBJ2-3; tentatively, D is TRBD2 (6 bases). Trimming took 4 bases from V and 2 from J, leaving 13 bases between them. Looked up from germline, CDR1 is SQVTM and CDR2 is ANQGSEA. The CDR3 has 14 amino acids. CDR3 coding DNA: TGCAGCGTTGTATCGGGGGAGGACACAGATACGCAGTATTTT. It codes for CSVVSGEDTDTQYF.

The chain is built from TRBV28 and TRBJ1-2; 8 bases align to TRBD1. CDR1 is MDHEN, CDR2 SYDVKM, per germline. The CDR3 totals 15 residues. Trimming took 7 bases from V and 2 from J; bases not matched to a gene: 9. The CDR3 DNA reads as TGTGCCAGCACAGTACCTGGACAGGGAAACTATGGCTACACCTTC. Translation: CASTVPGQGNYGYTF.

The genes are TRBV7-2 and TRBJ2-7; TRBD2 matches at 9 bases. Trimming cost V 5 bases and J 4 bases; bases outside gene matches: 9. The CDR3 contains 15 residues. Looked up from germline, CDR1 is SGHTA and CDR2 is FQGNSA. The CDR3 here is CASSTYSGSDYEQYF. The CDR3 nucleotides are TGTGCCAGCAGCACCTATAGCGGGAGTGATTACGAGCAGTACTTC.

The genes are TRBV15 and TRBJ2-3; TRBD2 matches 11 bases. With 0 bases clipped from V and 1 base from J, the junction kept 12 bases outside the gene matches. Germline CDR1 and CDR2: LNHNV and YYDKDF (reference sequence). The CDR3 extends over 20 amino acids. The chain's CDR3 is CATSRDGASGGRIGTDTQYF. CDR3 nucleotides: TGTGCCACCAGCAGAGATGGGGCTAGCGGGGGGAGGATAGGCACAGATACGCAGTATTTT.

The sample holds a few counts of this clonotype. The rearrangement links TRBV9 to TRBJ2-3; D gene unclear. The V end lost 4 bases, the J end lost 5 bases, and 14 bases lay between the germline ends. Per the germline V gene, CDR1 is SGDLS and CDR2 is YYNGEE. The CDR3 extends over 14 amino acids. The chain's CDR3 is CASSSTAWEDTQYF. CDR3 in DNA: TGTGCCAGCAGCTCGACGGCTTGGGAAGATACGCAGTATTTT.

This clonotype was observed a handful of times. This chain joins TRBV20-1 and TRBJ2-2; 7 bases agree with TRBD1. The V segment lost 5 bases and the J segment 6 bases; nucleotides outside the gene matches: 6. The germline CDR1 and CDR2 sequences are DFQATT and SNEGSKA (reference sequence). The CDR3 is 13 residues long. The CDR3 here is CSADLRGSGELFF. The CDR3 nucleotides read TGCAGTGCTGATCTCAGGGGGTCCGGGGAGCTGTTTTTT.

V gene TRBV7-2 combines with J gene TRBJ2-7; D is possibly TRBD1 (5 bases). This CDR3 is built from 12 residues. Germline CDR1 reads SGHTA; CDR2 reads FQGNSA. V lost 7 bases, J lost 6 bases, and 13 bases lay in between. The CDR3 coding sequence is TGTGCCAGCACTCTCTGGGGCGGCGAGCAGTACTTC. Protein: CASTLWGGEQYF.

Ten or more counts support this clonotype. This chain joins TRBV12-3 or TRBV12-4 and TRBJ2-3; TRBD2 aligns across 8 bases. This CDR3 is built from 15 residues. V was pared by 2 bases and J by 1 base, with 2 bases of the junction left unmatched. This chain's CDR3 is CASSLLTSGTDTQYF. In DNA, the CDR3 is TGTGCCAGCAGTTTACTGACTAGCGGCACAGATACGCAGTATTTT.

In this sample, this clonotype turned up many times. This sequence joins TRBV12-3 or TRBV12-4 and TRBJ2-1, with no clear D. This CDR3 comprises 14 residues. V lost 6 bases to trimming and J lost 8 bases, with 17 bases between them. DNA for the CDR3: TGTGCCAGCAGCCCACCGGAGACGGTTGATGAGCAGTTCTTC. Its protein product is CASSPPETVDEQFF.

The chain is built from TRBV20-1 and TRBJ2-5, with 8 nucleotides matching TRBD1. Germline V gives CDR1 DFQATT, CDR2 SNEGSKA (reference sequence). This CDR3 comprises 16 residues. The CDR3 DNA is TGCAGCGCTCGCCACCCTAAACAGGGGGGCCAAGAGACCCAGTACTTC. It encodes CSARHPKQGGQETQYF.